The clone carrying this T cell receptor (beta chain) was observed at least ten times. Its antigen is unknown. This entry is derived from a study of breast tumors, draining lymph nodes, adjacent tissues. The study's findings and limits: The data were judged consistent with most tumor T cells coming from lymph node and expanding in tumor.

In TCRdb, the multiplex PCR reads were re-called with MiXCR into one record per CDR3 protein. Of 150,000 to 200,000 distinct CDR3 sequences listed, approximately 30% are singletons. Breast cancer patients provided tissue from their axillary draining lymph nodes. This receptor was identified in a female donor with breast cancer. Some clones in this sample may be carry-over from other donors' samples. Sequencing was performed on axillary lymph node tissue.

In DNA form, the CDR3 reads TGTGCCAGCAGTTTGAAAGGGCCCGGGGAGCTGTTTTTT. It yields the protein CASSLKGPGELFF. V gene TRBV12-3 or TRBV12-4 combines with J gene TRBJ2-2; D is uncertain. Trimming left V 3 bases short and J 6 bases short, with 8 bases between. The CDR3 consists of 13 residues.